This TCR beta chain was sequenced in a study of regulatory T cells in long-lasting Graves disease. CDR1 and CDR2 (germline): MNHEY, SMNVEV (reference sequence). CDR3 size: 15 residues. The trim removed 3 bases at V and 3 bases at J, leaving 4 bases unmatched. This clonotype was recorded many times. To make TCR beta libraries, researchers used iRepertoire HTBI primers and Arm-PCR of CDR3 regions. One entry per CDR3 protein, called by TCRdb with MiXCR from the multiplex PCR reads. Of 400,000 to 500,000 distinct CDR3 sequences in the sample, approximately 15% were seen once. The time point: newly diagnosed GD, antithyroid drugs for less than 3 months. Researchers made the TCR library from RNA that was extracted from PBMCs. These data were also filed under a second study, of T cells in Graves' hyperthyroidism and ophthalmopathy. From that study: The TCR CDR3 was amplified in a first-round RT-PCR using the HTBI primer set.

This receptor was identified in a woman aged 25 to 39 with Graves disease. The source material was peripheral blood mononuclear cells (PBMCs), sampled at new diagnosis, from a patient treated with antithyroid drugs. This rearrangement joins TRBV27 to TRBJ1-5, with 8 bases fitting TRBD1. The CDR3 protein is CASSFSQGVNQPQHF. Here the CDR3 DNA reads TGTGCCAGCAGTTTCTCACAGGGGGTCAATCAGCCCCAGCATTTT.